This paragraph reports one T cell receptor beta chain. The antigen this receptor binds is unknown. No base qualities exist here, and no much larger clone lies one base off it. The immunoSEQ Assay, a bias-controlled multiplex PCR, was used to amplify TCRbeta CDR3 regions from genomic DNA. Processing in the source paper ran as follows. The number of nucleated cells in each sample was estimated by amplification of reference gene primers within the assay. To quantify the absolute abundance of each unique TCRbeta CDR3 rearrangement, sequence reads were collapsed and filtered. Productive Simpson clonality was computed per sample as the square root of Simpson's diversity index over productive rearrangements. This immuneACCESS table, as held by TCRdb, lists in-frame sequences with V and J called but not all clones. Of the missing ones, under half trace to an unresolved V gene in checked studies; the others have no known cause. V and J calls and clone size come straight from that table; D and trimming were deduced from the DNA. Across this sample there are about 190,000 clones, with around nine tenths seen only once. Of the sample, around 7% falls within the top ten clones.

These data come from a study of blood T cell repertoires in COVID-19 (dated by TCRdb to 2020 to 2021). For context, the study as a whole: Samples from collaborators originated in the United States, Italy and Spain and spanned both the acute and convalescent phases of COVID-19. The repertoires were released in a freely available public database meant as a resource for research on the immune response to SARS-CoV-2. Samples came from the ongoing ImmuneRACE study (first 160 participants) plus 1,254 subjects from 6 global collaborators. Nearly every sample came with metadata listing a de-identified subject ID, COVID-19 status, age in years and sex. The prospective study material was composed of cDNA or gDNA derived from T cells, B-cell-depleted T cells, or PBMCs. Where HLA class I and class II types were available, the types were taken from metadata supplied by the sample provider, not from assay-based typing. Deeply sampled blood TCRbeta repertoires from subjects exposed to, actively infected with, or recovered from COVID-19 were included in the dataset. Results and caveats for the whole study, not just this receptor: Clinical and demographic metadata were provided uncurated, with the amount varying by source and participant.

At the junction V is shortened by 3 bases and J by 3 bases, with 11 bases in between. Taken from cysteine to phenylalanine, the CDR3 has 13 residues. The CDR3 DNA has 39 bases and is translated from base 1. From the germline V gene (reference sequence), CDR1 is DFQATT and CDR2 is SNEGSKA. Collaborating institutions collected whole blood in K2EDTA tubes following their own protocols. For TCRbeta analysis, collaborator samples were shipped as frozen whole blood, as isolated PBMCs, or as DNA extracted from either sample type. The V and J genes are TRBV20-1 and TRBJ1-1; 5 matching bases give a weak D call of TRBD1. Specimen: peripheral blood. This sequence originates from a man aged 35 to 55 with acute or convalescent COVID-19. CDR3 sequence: CSASGQGYTEAFF. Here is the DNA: TGCAGTGCTAGTGGGCAGGGCTACACTGAAGCTTTCTTT.